This T cell receptor beta chain was obtained from a study of response to subunit inactivated influenza vaccine. Study-wide points: A suggestion made by the authors is that each seasonal influenza vaccination recruits few new T cells.

This CDR3 is 15 amino acids long. CDR1 is MNHNS and CDR2 is SASEGT in the germline V gene. Losses at the gene ends were 5 bases for V and 5 bases for J; bases not matched to a gene: 5. TCRdb reprocessed the RT-PCR reads via MiXCR and lists one record per CDR3 protein. The data hold some 800,000 distinct CDR3 sequences, with around 20% observed a single time. In the case of this clonotype: Its antigen is still unknown.

This chain uses TRBV6-1 with TRBJ2-2; 10 nucleotides agree with TRBD2. The sample was PBMCs from blood, taken around 5 days after vaccination. This sequence was found in a man aged 50 to 60 who received an inactivated influenza vaccine. The CDR3 is CASSIAGGPTGELFF. DNA for the CDR3: TGTGCCAGCAGTATAGCGGGGGGCCCTACCGGGGAGCTGTTTTTT.